This TCR beta chain originates from a study of T-cell reconstitution after alpha-beta-depleted transplantation in children. Broader study findings: Newly generated T cells supplied most T-cell counts and diversity one year post-transplant. High day-60 TCRbeta diversity in some patients came from surviving recipient T cells and thymic progenitors. Expanded clones from the graft, numbering several hundred, reportedly supplied alpha-beta T cells about two months after transplant.

Concerning this clonotype: Its antigen is not identified.

Trimming took 1 base from V and 1 from J, leaving 7 bases between them. The germline V gene has CDR1 SGHTA and CDR2 FQGNSA. CDR3 length equals 14 residues. Preparation of the TCRbeta library involved a method that used unique molecular identifiers. TCRdb re-called the PCR reads with MiXCR, one entry per CDR3 protein. The data hold fewer than 550,000 distinct CDR3 sequences, with about an eighth observed a single time. Sequencing used PBMCs, mostly from graft donor cells, obtained 180 days after TCRalphabeta/CD19-depleted stem cell transplant. This chain uses TRBV7-2 with TRBJ1-2; no firm D call. This receptor was taken from a female patient between 2 and 15 years old who had a stem cell transplant for aplastic anemia, so the T cells may come from the graft donor. DNA of the CDR3: TGTGCCAGCAGCTTAGAGGCTGTTAACTATGGCTACACCTTC. This gives the protein CASSLEAVNYGYTF.